This T cell receptor beta chain emerged from a study of blood T cells in healthy people across ages. Whole-study findings and limits: For the donors, CMV status was unknown and possibly confounded expanded clonotype changes.

A note on this clonotype: The antigen remains unidentified.

V was pared by 3 bases and J by 4 bases, with 19 bases between. Looked up from germline, CDR1 is SEHNR and CDR2 is FQNEAQ (reference sequence). This CDR3 has 16 residues. Using a J-beta primer mix together with a sample-barcoded 5' primer, a second PCR was run for roughly 6 to 12 cycles. TCRdb called the 5' RACE reads again in MiXCR, with one record for every CDR3 protein. The sample records about 1.4 million distinct CDR3 sequences, around 59% being singletons. Donors each provided ten milliliters of peripheral blood. Sequencing was done on a sample of blood. The receptor comes from a man aged 18 to 30 in good health. The V call is TRBV7-9, the J call TRBJ2-7; D might be TRBD1 or TRBD2, each matching 6 bases. The chain's CDR3 is CASSFQWGARGYEQYF. In DNA form, the CDR3 reads TGTGCCAGCAGCTTCCAATGGGGGGCGCGGGGTTACGAGCAGTACTTC.